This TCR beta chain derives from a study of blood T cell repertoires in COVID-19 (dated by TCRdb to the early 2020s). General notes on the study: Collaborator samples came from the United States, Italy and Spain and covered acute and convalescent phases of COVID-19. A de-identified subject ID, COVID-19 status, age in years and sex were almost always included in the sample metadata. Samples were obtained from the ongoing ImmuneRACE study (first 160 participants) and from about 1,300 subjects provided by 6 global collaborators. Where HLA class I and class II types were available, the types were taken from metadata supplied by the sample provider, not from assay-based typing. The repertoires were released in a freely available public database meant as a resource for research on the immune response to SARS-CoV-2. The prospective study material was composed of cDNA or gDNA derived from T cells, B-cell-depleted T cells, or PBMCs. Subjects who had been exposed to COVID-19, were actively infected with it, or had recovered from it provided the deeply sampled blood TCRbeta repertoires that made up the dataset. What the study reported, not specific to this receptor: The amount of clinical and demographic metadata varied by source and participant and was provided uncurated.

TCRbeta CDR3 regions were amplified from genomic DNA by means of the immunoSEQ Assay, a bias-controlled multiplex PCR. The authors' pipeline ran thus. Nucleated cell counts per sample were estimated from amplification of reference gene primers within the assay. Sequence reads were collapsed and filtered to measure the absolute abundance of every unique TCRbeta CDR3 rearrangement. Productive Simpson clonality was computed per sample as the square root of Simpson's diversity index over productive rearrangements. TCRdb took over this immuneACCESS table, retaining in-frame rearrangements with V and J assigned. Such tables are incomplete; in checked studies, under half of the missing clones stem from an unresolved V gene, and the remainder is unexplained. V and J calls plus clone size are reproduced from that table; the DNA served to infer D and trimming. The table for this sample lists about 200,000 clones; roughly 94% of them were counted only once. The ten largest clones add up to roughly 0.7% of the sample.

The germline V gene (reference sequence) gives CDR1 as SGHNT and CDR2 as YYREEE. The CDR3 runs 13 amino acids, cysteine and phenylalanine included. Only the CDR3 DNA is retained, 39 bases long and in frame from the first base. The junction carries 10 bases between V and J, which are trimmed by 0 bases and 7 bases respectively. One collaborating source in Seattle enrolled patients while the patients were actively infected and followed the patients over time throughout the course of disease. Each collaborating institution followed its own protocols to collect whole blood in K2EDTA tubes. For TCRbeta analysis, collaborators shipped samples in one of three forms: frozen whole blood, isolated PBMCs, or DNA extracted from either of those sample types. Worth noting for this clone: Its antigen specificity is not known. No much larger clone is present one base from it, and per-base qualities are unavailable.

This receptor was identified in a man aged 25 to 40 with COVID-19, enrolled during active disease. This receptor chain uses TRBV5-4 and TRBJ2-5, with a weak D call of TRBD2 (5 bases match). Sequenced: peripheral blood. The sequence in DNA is TGTGCCAGCAGCTTGGCTGGTCGGGGGACCCAGTACTTC. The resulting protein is CASSLAGRGTQYF.